The 25 T cell receptor beta chains below all came from one sample that was sequenced in a study of T cells expressing NK-cell markers. For each CDR3 protein, TCRdb gives one entry from its re-call of the 5' RACE reads, without DNA. The sample holds about 550,000 distinct CDR3 sequences. Sequences were obtained from blood T cells: a sorted CD56 or NKG2C T cell subset, CD4+ or CD8+ T cells, or bulk PBMC T cells (not recorded which). These receptors came from a man aged 18-30 years in good health.

The chain uses TRBV7-3 and TRBJ2-2; TCRdb names TRBD1, which stays unverified in the absence of DNA. The CDR3 totals 15 residues. Germline V gene data show CDR1 as SGHTA and CDR2 as FQGTGA. CDR3 region: CASSSLGGQTGELFF.

The chain couples TRBV15 to TRBJ2-1; TCRdb calls TRBD2, which cannot be checked without DNA. The CDR3 is 18 amino acids. CDR1 and CDR2 from the germline V gene are LNHNV and YYDKDF (reference sequence). The CDR3 protein is CATSRDRGTSGIDNEQFF.

V gene TRBV6-1 combines with J gene TRBJ1-5; TCRdb's D call of TRBD1 is untestable without DNA. Germline CDR1 is MNHNS and CDR2 is SASEGT. CDR3 length equals 14 residues. CDR3 sequence reads: CASRPGGGNQPQHF.

This chain links TRBV7-2 with TRBJ1-2. There are 15 residues in the CDR3. In germline, CDR1 is SGHTA, CDR2 FQGNSA. The CDR3 loop reads CASSPRSGLAEGKTF.

The chain combines TRBV6-2 or TRBV6-3 with TRBJ2-1; the TCRdb D gene call, TRBD2, has no DNA to confirm it. CDR3 size: 13 residues. From germline, CDR1 is MNHEY and CDR2 SVGEGT. The CDR3 loop reads CASNQGPANEQFF.

This chain uses TRBV2 with TRBJ2-3; the TRBD2 assignment by TCRdb is unverifiable without DNA. Looked up from germline, CDR1 is SNHLY and CDR2 is FYNNEI. This CDR3 spans 14 amino acids. The CDR3 protein is CATKREGLLDTQYF.

This chain links TRBV30 with TRBJ2-7; without DNA, the TCRdb call of TRBD1 cannot be checked. The CDR3 sequence is 14 residues long. Germline CDR1 and CDR2: GTSNPN and SVGIG (reference sequence). The CDR3 is CAWSGAWGPYEQYF.

The chain uses TRBV10-3 and TRBJ1-1. The CDR3 is made up of 11 amino acids. The germline gives CDR1 ENHRY, CDR2 SYGVKD. CDR3: CATNSPGEAFF.

The V and J genes are TRBV6-2 or TRBV6-3 and TRBJ2-6; TCRdb lists TRBD1, though no DNA is available to test this call. CDR3 length equals 17 residues. Germline V gives CDR1 MNHEY, CDR2 SVGEGT. This CDR3 is CASSYWRSHSGANVLTF.

The rearrangement joins TRBV5-1 to TRBJ2-1; TCRdb selects TRBD2, and the lack of DNA leaves this call unchecked. The CDR3 is made up of 17 amino acids. Germline CDR1 reads SGHRS; CDR2 reads YFSETQ. The CDR3: CASSSKRTSGRVEEQFF.

This chain uses TRBV24-1 with TRBJ2-1. The CDR3 extends over 15 amino acids. Germline V gives CDR1 KGHDR, CDR2 SFDVKD. The chain's CDR3 is CATSDGRRLLNEQFF.

The rearrangement links TRBV7-2 to TRBJ2-2. The CDR3 length is 14 residues. The V gene's germline CDR1 is SGHTA and CDR2 FQGNSA. The CDR3 protein is CASREYSRTGELFF.

V is TRBV29-1 and J is TRBJ2-3; TCRdb reports TRBD1, a call that lacks DNA to check it against. In germline, CDR1 is SQVTM, CDR2 ANQGSEA. CDR3 size: 13 residues. CDR3 loop: CSVRAGLTDTQYF.

The chain links TRBV27 to TRBJ2-4; TCRdb outputs TRBD2, but without DNA this stays unchecked. Germline V gives CDR1 MNHEY, CDR2 SMNVEV (reference sequence). This CDR3 is built from 17 residues. CDR3 sequence reads: CASSYEGGPRAKNIQYF.

V and J are TRBV7-2 and TRBJ2-2; the TCRdb D gene call, TRBD2, has no DNA to confirm it. The CDR3 consists of 18 residues. Germline CDR1 is SGHTA and CDR2 is FQGNSA. CDR3 loop: CASRTGTSDQWWTGELFF. Based on the CDR3 plus reference TRBV7-2 and TRBJ2-2, the full variable domain is GAGVSQSPSNKVTEKGKDVELRCDPISGHTALYWYRQSLGQGLEFLIYFQGNSAPDKSGLPSDRFSAERTGGSVSTLTIQRTQQEDSAVYLCASRTGTSDQWWTGELFFGEGSRLTVL.

CDR3 amino acids: CASSTGQGSRSPLHF. The chain couples TRBV12-3 or TRBV12-4 to TRBJ1-6; with no DNA, the TCRdb D assignment of TRBD1 cannot be verified. This CDR3 has 15 residues.

CDR3 loop: CASSPRRSGQPQHF. This chain uses TRBV5-6 with TRBJ1-5. Germline lookup yields CDR1 SGHDT and CDR2 YYEEEE. The CDR3 runs 14 residues.

The rearrangement joins TRBV5-1 to TRBJ2-3; checking the TCRdb D call of TRBD2 is not possible without DNA. Germline assignment: CDR1 SGHRS and CDR2 YFSETQ. The CDR3 is 17 amino acids. The CDR3: CASSTGPSVRSTDTQYF. The complete variable domain, with remaining parts taken from reference TRBV5-1 and TRBJ2-3, reads KAGVTQTPRYLIKTRGQQVTLSCSPISGHRSVSWYQQTPGQGLQFLFEYFSETQRNKGNFPGRFSGRQFSNSRSEMNVSTLELGDSALYLCASSTGPSVRSTDTQYFGPGTRLTVL.

This chain's CDR3 is CATSRGAQDLSTIYF. The rearrangement links TRBV15 to TRBJ1-3; TCRdb calls TRBD1, which cannot be checked without DNA. The CDR3 is made up of 15 amino acids. Per germline, CDR1 LNHNV and CDR2 YYDKDF (reference sequence).

The rearrangement uses TRBV5-1 and TRBJ2-1; TCRdb picks TRBD2, but there is no DNA to check that call. The CDR3 consists of 15 residues. Germline assignment: CDR1 SGHRS and CDR2 YFSETQ. The chain's CDR3 is CASSGRDYSYNEQFF.

This sequence joins TRBV12-3 or TRBV12-4 and TRBJ2-2. The CDR3 runs to 13 residues. The CDR3 loop is CASSFSNTGELFF.

The chain has TRBV25-1 and TRBJ2-2; TCRdb outputs TRBD2, but without DNA this stays unchecked. The CDR3 has 14 amino acids. The germline V gene encodes CDR1 MGHDK and CDR2 SYGVNS. The CDR3 loop is CASRETSGTGELFF.

The V and J genes are TRBV12-3 or TRBV12-4 and TRBJ2-5. The CDR3 is 12 amino acids. The CDR3 reads CASSSRWRTQYF.

This chain links TRBV10-3 with TRBJ1-1; TCRdb's D gene call, TRBD1, goes unchecked for lack of DNA. Germline CDR1 and CDR2: ENHRY and SYGVKD. The CDR3 consists of 14 residues. The chain's CDR3 is CAITRGGMNTEAFF.

This chain joins TRBV30 and TRBJ2-5; without DNA, the TCRdb call of TRBD2 cannot be checked. The length of the CDR3 is 15 residues. The germline CDR1 and CDR2 sequences are GTSNPN and SVGIG (reference sequence). CDR3: CAWHSGLAGVETQYF.